Each of the 13 T cell receptor beta chains below was sequenced from the same sample in a study of beta chain features in type 1 diabetes. The study reverse transcribed the entire isolated RNA, so it sequenced expressed TCRB transcripts. Sequencing was performed with immunoSEQ multiplex PCR; in TCRdb, only in-frame clones are kept and a portion is missing. The profile shows 350,000 to 450,000 clones, over 11% of them singletons. What was sequenced was naive CD4+ T cells from blood. The source is a man aged 25-45 years in good health.

This clone was seen a few times. The CDR3: CAWSGGTGEQYF. The CDR3 DNA reads TGTGCCTGGAGTGGGGGAACGGGAGAGCAGTATTTT. The rearrangement uses TRBV30 and TRBJ2-3; a possible D gene is TRBD2 (6 bases). Trimming stripped 1 base from V and 11 bases from J, with 13 bases between. The CDR3 consists of 12 residues. Looked up from germline, CDR1 is GTSNPN and CDR2 is SVGIG (reference sequence).

This CDR3 is CASGSSSYEQYF. The CDR3 coding sequence is TGTGCCAGCGGCTCATCTTCCTACGAGCAGTACTTC. This rearrangement joins TRBV11-2 to TRBJ2-7; D uncertain. This CDR3 is 12 amino acids long. CDR1 SGHAT and CDR2 FQNNGV come from the germline V gene. The V end was cut by 8 bases, the J end by 1 base, with 9 bases between.

This clone was picked up a small number of times. The rearrangement joins TRBV29-1 to TRBJ2-3, with D possibly matching TRBD2 (6 bases). Germline V gives CDR1 SQVTM, CDR2 ANQGSEA. CDR3 length: 12 amino acids. The V gene lost 4 bases and the J gene lost 3 bases, with 8 bases spanning the gap. The CDR3 DNA is TGCAGCGTTGTAGGGACTACAGATACGCAGTATTTT. Its protein product is CSVVGTTDTQYF.

V usage is TRBV5-4 and J usage is TRBJ2-3; D might be TRBD1 or TRBD2, each matching 6 bases. Trimming removed 5 bases from V and 0 bases from J, with 13 bases in between. Germline assignment: CDR1 SGHNT and CDR2 YYREEE (reference sequence). This CDR3 contains 15 residues. The chain's CDR3 is CASRTAGHSTDTQYF. The DNA for the CDR3 is TGTGCCAGCAGGACGGCGGGACATAGCACAGATACGCAGTATTTT.

There are a few counts of this clone. The rearrangement links TRBV5-6 to TRBJ2-3, with D maybe TRBD2 (6 bases). The V end was cut by 1 base, the J end by 6 bases, with 12 bases between. Germline CDR1 reads SGHDT; CDR2 reads YYEEEE. This CDR3 spans 14 amino acids. The CDR3 sequence: CASSLFAGLDTQYF. CDR3 in DNA: TGTGCCAGCAGCTTGTTTGCGGGGCTGGATACGCAGTATTTT. Full variable domain (missing parts from reference TRBV5-6 and TRBJ2-3): DAGVTQSPTHLIKTRGQQVTLRCSPKSGHDTVSWYQQALGQGPQFIFQYYEEEERQRGNFPDRFSGHQFPNYSSELNVNALLLGDSALYLCASSLFAGLDTQYFGPGTRLTVL.

This clone was found a few times. The chain carries TRBV7-6 and TRBJ2-3; no firm D call. The CDR3 sequence is 16 residues long. Trimming removed 1 base at V and 4 bases at J, with 15 bases between. Germline V gene data show CDR1 as SGHVS and CDR2 as FNYEAQ. The CDR3 DNA reads TGTGCCAGCAGCTTAGGCCTTAGCTCTGCTCCAGATACGCAGTATTTT. It codes for CASSLGLSSAPDTQYF.

This clone was seen only a few times. The gene calls are TRBV7-3 and TRBJ2-1, with TRBD2 matching 9 bases. V lost 2 bases to trimming and J lost 9 bases; unmatched junction nucleotides: 5. CDR1 is SGHTA, CDR2 FQGTGA, per germline. The CDR3 sequence is 14 residues long. CDR3 residues: CASSLAGGPVEQFF. CDR3 sequence (DNA): TGTGCCAGCAGCTTAGCGGGAGGGCCGGTTGAGCAGTTCTTC.

The genes are TRBV18 and TRBJ2-5; 9 bases agree with TRBD1. The V gene end was trimmed by 0 bases and the J gene end by 5 bases; junction bases not matched to a gene: 7. Germline CDR1 is KGHSH and CDR2 is LQKENI. The CDR3 is 16 amino acids. CDR3 nucleotides: TGTGCCAGCTCACCACCGAGAGGACAGGGGAAGGAGACCCAGTACTTC. Translated, it gives CASSPPRGQGKETQYF.

The gene calls are TRBV10-3 and TRBJ2-6, with 9 bases identical to TRBD1. This CDR3 contains 19 residues. CDR1 is ENHRY and CDR2 is SYGVKD in the germline V gene. Losses at the gene ends were 3 bases for V and 2 bases for J; bases not matched to a gene: 11. CDR3 residues: CAISDKPGQGNTGANVLTF. CDR3 coding DNA: TGTGCCATCAGTGACAAACCGGGACAGGGAAACACTGGGGCCAACGTCCTGACTTTC.

This clone was found a few times. The chain links TRBV14 to TRBJ2-7; 7 bases are a match to TRBD1. Germline-derived CDR1 and CDR2 are SGHDN and FVKESK. Losses at the gene ends were 3 bases for V and 3 bases for J; bases not matched to a gene: 2. The CDR3 consists of 13 residues. In nucleotides, the CDR3 is TGTGCCAGCAGCCAGACAGGGCACTACGAGCAGTACTTC. This codes for CASSQTGHYEQYF.

CDR3 amino acids: CASSRTGLPNTEAFF. CDR3 coding DNA: TGTGCCAGCTCACGGACAGGACTTCCGAACACTGAAGCTTTCTTT. This chain joins TRBV18 and TRBJ1-1; 7 bases align to TRBD1. After removal of 4 bases from V and 1 base from J, the junction contained 6 bases not matched to a gene. This CDR3 is built from 15 residues. CDR1 KGHSH and CDR2 LQKENI come from the germline V gene.

This clone was counted a few times. This sequence joins TRBV25-1 and TRBJ1-3; possible D gene TRBD1, 6 bases. V was cut by 1 base and J by 0 bases, with 10 bases left in between. The length of the CDR3 is 16 residues. The V gene's germline CDR1 is MGHDK and CDR2 SYGVNS. CDR3 region: CASSESRQASGNTIYF. CDR3 DNA sequence: TGTGCCAGCAGTGAATCGAGACAGGCCTCTGGAAACACCATATATTTT.

This clone was seen a handful of times. This chain links TRBV6-5 with TRBJ2-7; TRBD2 aligns across 8 bases. Germline V gene data show CDR1 as MNHEY and CDR2 as SVGAGI. V lost 6 bases to trimming and J lost 0 bases; unmatched junction nucleotides: 7. The CDR3 is 15 residues long. CDR3 sequence (DNA): TGTGCCAGCAGCCCATGGCTAGCGGGCTCCTACGAGCAGTACTTC. The encoded protein is CASSPWLAGSYEQYF.